Below, 17 T cell receptor beta chains from the same sample are listed, as sequenced in a study of graft-versus-host responses after intestinal transplantation. The antigens these receptors bind are not known. Data came from immunoSEQ multiplex PCR; TCRdb stores just in-frame clones and leaves some out. The sample yields about 40,000 clones, around 96% seen once. The sequencing used unstimulated CD8+ T cells sorted from spleen or lymph node cells, collected before transplant. Receptors were obtained from a human donor who was the organ donor for an intestinal transplant.

The chain joins TRBV5-4 to TRBJ2-7; D uncertain. V lost 2 bases and J 3 bases, leaving 12 bases between the germline ends. The CDR3 spans 14 residues. Germline CDR1 and CDR2: SGHNT and YYREEE (reference sequence). CDR3 loop: CASSFDGRNYEQYF. CDR3 nucleotides: TGTGCCAGCAGCTTCGACGGCAGGAACTACGAGCAGTACTTC.

The chain carries TRBV16 and TRBJ1-2; the D gene is possibly TRBD1 (6 bases). Germline CDR1 is KGHSY and CDR2 is FQNENV. The CDR3 loop spans 15 amino acids. V was trimmed by 0 bases and J by 4 bases, leaving 12 bases between them. DNA of the CDR3: TGTGCCAGCAGCCAATCCCAGGGGTGGGGCTATGGCTACACCTTC. As protein: CASSQSQGWGYGYTF.

The chain has TRBV30 and TRBJ2-7; D not certain. The CDR3 length is 11 residues. Germline-derived CDR1 and CDR2 are GTSNPN and SVGIG (reference sequence). With 7 bases removed from V and 5 bases from J, the gap between germline ends came to 12 bases. The CDR3 DNA is TGTGCCTTCCCCACCAACCACGAGCAGTACTTC. Amino acids: CAFPTNHEQYF. The whole variable domain, filled in from reference TRBV30 and TRBJ2-7, reads SQTIHQWPATLVQPVGSPLSLECTVEGTSNPNLYWYRQAAGRGLQLLFYSVGIGQISSEVPQNLSASRPQDRQFILSSKKLLLSDSGFYLCAFPTNHEQYFGPGTRLTVT.

The chain couples TRBV4-1 to TRBJ1-1; no definite D call. Germline CDR1 is MGHRA and CDR2 is YSYEKL. V dropped 1 base and J dropped 6 bases, with 6 bases sitting between them. This CDR3 has 12 amino acids. CDR3 DNA: TGCGCCAGCAGCCAAGGTCCAGCTGAAGCTTTCTTT. This translates into CASSQGPAEAFF.

This chain uses TRBV9 with TRBJ2-5; 7 positions match TRBD1. CDR3 length equals 14 residues. Germline trimming cut 2 bases from V and 2 bases from J; bases unmatched to any gene: 3. Germline V lookup: CDR1 SGDLS, CDR2 YYNGEE. CDR3 sequence reads: CASSVRGLQETQYF. The CDR3 nucleotides are TGTGCCAGCAGCGTGAGGGGGCTTCAAGAGACCCAGTACTTC.

J is TRBJ2-1 and V is TRBV27, with TRBD1 matching over 9 bases. The germline gives CDR1 MNHEY, CDR2 SMNVEV (reference sequence). V shed 2 bases and J 10 bases; nucleotides not matched to a gene: 18. The CDR3 is 18 residues long. CDR3 sequence: CASSLRVRDRALPTEQFF. The CDR3 DNA reads as TGTGCCAGCAGTTTACGTGTCCGGGACAGGGCTCTGCCGACAGAGCAGTTCTTC.

This clone was seen a single time. The rearrangement links TRBV13 to TRBJ2-2, with a tentative D call TRBD1 (5 bases). The V gene's germline CDR1 is PRHDT and CDR2 FYEKMQ (reference sequence). The CDR3 extends over 14 amino acids. Trimming removed 3 bases at V and 6 bases at J, with 11 bases between. CDR3 bases: TGTGCCAGCAGCTTCGAACAGGCGGCCGGGGAGCTGTTTTTT. Translation gives CASSFEQAAGELFF. The variable domain in full, with the rest retrieved from reference TRBV13 and TRBJ2-2, is AAGVIQSPRHLIKEKRETATLKCYPIPRHDTVYWYQQGPGQDPQFLISFYEKMQSDKGSIPDRFSAQQFSDYHSELNMSSLELGDSALYFCASSFEQAAGELFFGEGSRLTVL.

The V and J genes are TRBV12-2 and TRBJ1-1. TRBV12-2 is annotated as a pseudogene. This CDR3 has 16 amino acids. CDR3 sequence (DNA): TGTGCAAGTCGCTTAGCGCGGGGGCAGGAGAACACTGAAGCTTTCTTT. Residues: CASRLARGQENTEAFF.

The rearrangement joins TRBV5-4 to TRBJ2-2; perhaps D is TRBD1 or TRBD2 (5 bases each). CDR1 and CDR2 from the germline V gene are SGHNT and YYREEE (reference sequence). V lost 4 bases and J lost 8, with 12 bases in between. CDR3 length: 13 residues. In DNA, the CDR3 is TGTGCCAGCAGCCCGGGGCAAGAGGGGGAGCTGTTTTTT. Protein product: CASSPGQEGELFF.

The J gene is TRBJ2-7, the V gene TRBV29-1; 13 bases align to TRBD2. Germline V lookup: CDR1 SQVTM, CDR2 ANQGSEA. This CDR3 has 15 residues. Trimming removed 7 bases from V and 1 base from J; junction bases left unmatched: 7. The CDR3 nucleotides read TGCAGCGCCCAGACTAGCGGGGGGATGTCCTACGAGCAGTACTTC. It codes for CSAQTSGGMSYEQYF.

This clone was seen only a few times. The V call is TRBV6-4, the J call TRBJ2-1; 10 bases match TRBD2. The CDR3 has 15 residues. CDR1 is MRHNA and CDR2 is SNTAGT in the germline V gene. Unmatched junction bases numbered 5, after V lost 5 bases and J lost 4 bases. CDR3 sequence reads: CASSPTSGVYNEQFF. Written as DNA, the CDR3 is TGTGCCAGCAGTCCCACTAGCGGGGTTTACAATGAGCAGTTCTTC.

The table lists this clone with a count of one. The chain employs TRBV9 and TRBJ1-1, with unresolved D. Germline loops: CDR1 SGDLS, CDR2 YYNGEE. V was trimmed by 3 bases and J by 1 base, leaving 7 bases between them. The CDR3 has 13 residues. The CDR3 bases are TGTGCCAGCAGCGGCCGACAGAACACTGAAGCTTTCTTT. Amino acids: CASSGRQNTEAFF.

This chain links TRBV4-3 with TRBJ2-7; TRBD2 matches 7 bases. The ends lost 4 bases at V and 4 bases at J; junction bases unmatched: 10. The germline V gene encodes CDR1 LGHNA and CDR2 YSLEER. The CDR3 consists of 15 residues. In nucleotides, the CDR3 is TGCGCCAGCAGCCTTCTACCTGGGGGGGAGTACGAGCAGTACTTC. Its translation: CASSLLPGGEYEQYF.

This clone was seen only once. The rearrangement links TRBV7-2 to TRBJ2-3; 8 nucleotides match TRBD2. The CDR3 totals 19 residues. Losses at the gene ends were 1 base for V and 0 bases for J; bases not matched to a gene: 12. Germline loops: CDR1 SGHTA, CDR2 FQGNSA. The CDR3 region has the DNA TGTGCCAGCAGCTTAGTGGGTTCGAGCGGGGGAACTAGCACAGATACGCAGTATTTT. Encoded protein: CASSLVGSSGGTSTDTQYF.

The CDR3 is CASSVGISSYEQYF. Here the CDR3 DNA reads TGTGCCAGCAGCGTTGGGATCTCTTCCTACGAGCAGTACTTC. This chain uses TRBV9 with TRBJ2-7; unclear D gene. This CDR3 spans 14 amino acids. Germline V gives CDR1 SGDLS, CDR2 YYNGEE. V lost 2 bases, J lost 1 base, and 10 bases lay in between.

The V call is TRBV19, the J call TRBJ1-2; D possibly corresponds to TRBD1 (5 bases). V was trimmed by 3 bases and J by 4 bases, leaving 21 bases between them. This CDR3 comprises 17 residues. CDR1 is LNHDA and CDR2 is SQIVND in the germline V gene (reference sequence). The CDR3 loop reads CASSISLGGAAAYGYTF. CDR3 nucleotides: TGTGCCAGTAGTATTTCTCTGGGAGGGGCAGCGGCCTATGGCTACACCTTC.

The V gene is TRBV5-6, the J gene TRBJ1-1; D uncertain. CDR3 length: 13 residues. Per the germline V gene, CDR1 is SGHDT and CDR2 is YYEEEE. Trimming pared 2 bases from V and 7 bases from J, leaving 12 bases between. In DNA, the CDR3 is TGTGCCAGCAGCTTACAATGGCCTATTGAAGCTTTCTTT. This sequence encodes CASSLQWPIEAFF.